This section outlines one T cell receptor beta chain sequence together with its context. Its antigen is as yet unknown. Germline CDR1 and CDR2: LGHNA and YNFKEQ. This CDR3 contains 13 residues. After removal of 4 bases from V and 9 bases from J, the junction contained 6 bases not matched to a gene. Healthy donors of bone marrow made up the group. These data originate in a study of cytomegalovirus exposure and HLA in healthy donors. In the study overall: Previous work identified 95 million to 140 million unique TCR beta sequences from 150 million to 200 million T cells. Study findings and constraints: Cytomegalovirus-associated TCR beta chains were listed, numbering over 150.

Use of 60 Vbeta and 13 Jbeta primers characterized the PCR. The protocol was immunoSEQ multiplex PCR, while the TCRdb copy is restricted to in-frame clones and leaves out a portion. The sample carries some 180,000 clones, around 73% recorded once. This clonotype was obtained from a woman aged 18 to 35 in good health and CMV-seropositive. This chain uses TRBV4-2 with TRBJ2-1; 7 positions agree with TRBD2. Sequenced sample: PBMCs. CDR3 DNA: TGTGCCAGCAGCCCTGCGGGAGAGGGTGAGCAGTTCTTC. The encoded protein is CASSPAGEGEQFF.